This passage covers 28 T cell receptor beta chains from one sample sequenced in a study of blood T cell repertoires in COVID-19. Profiling relied on immunoSEQ multiplex PCR, and the TCRdb table lists in-frame clones only, not all of them. The sample lists some 380,000 clones, approximately 87% seen once, with 1.3% in the top ten. The material sequenced was PBMCs or T cells enriched from blood (not recorded which). The origin of the receptors is a man aged 25-40 years who had recovered from COVID-19.

The chain couples TRBV20-1 to TRBJ2-2; TRBD2 is a possible D gene (6 bases). With 3 bases removed from V and 5 bases from J, the gap between germline ends came to 16 bases. This CDR3 region has 15 residues. Germline assignment: CDR1 DFQATT and CDR2 SNEGSKA (reference sequence). The CDR3 DNA sequence: TGCAGTGCTAGTCCTTTGGCGGGGAAGACCGGGGAGCTGTTTTTT. Its protein is CSASPLAGKTGELFF.

The rearrangement links TRBV7-2 to TRBJ2-3, with TRBD2 identical over 12 bases. The CDR3 loop spans 16 amino acids. The V and J ends lost 4 bases and 2 bases, in that order; junction bases with no gene match: 4. From germline, CDR1 is SGHTA and CDR2 FQGNSA. In DNA form, the CDR3 reads TGTGCCAGCAGCTCCCGACTAGCGGGGGACACAGATACGCAGTATTTT. This codes for CASSSRLAGDTDTQYF.

V usage is TRBV28 and J usage is TRBJ1-1; D is ambiguous. Trimming removed 3 bases at V and 3 bases at J, with 8 bases between. Germline V lookup: CDR1 MDHEN, CDR2 SYDVKM. The CDR3 loop spans 13 amino acids. The CDR3 DNA reads TGTGCCAGCAGTTTCGCAGGTGACACTGAAGCTTTCTTT. Translated: CASSFAGDTEAFF.

The V call is TRBV5-6, the J call TRBJ1-2, with D tentatively TRBD1 (5 bases). This CDR3 contains 14 residues. Looked up from germline, CDR1 is SGHDT and CDR2 is YYEEEE. V was trimmed by 3 bases and J by 10 bases, leaving 19 bases between them. The CDR3 protein is CASSYGQGSSYYTF. CDR3 coding DNA: TGTGCCAGCAGCTACGGACAAGGCTCGTCTTACTACACCTTC. Full variable domain (outside the CDR3, taken from reference TRBV5-6 and TRBJ1-2): DAGVTQSPTHLIKTRGQQVTLRCSPKSGHDTVSWYQQALGQGPQFIFQYYEEEERQRGNFPDRFSGHQFPNYSSELNVNALLLGDSALYLCASSYGQGSSYYTFGSGTRLTVV.

The J gene is TRBJ1-1, the V gene TRBV4-1; unclear D gene. CDR1 is MGHRA and CDR2 is YSYEKL in the germline V gene. The V gene lost 4 bases and the J gene lost 1 base, with 7 bases spanning the gap. The CDR3 has 13 amino acids. The CDR3 spells CASSPPGNTEAFF. In DNA, the CDR3 is TGCGCCAGCAGCCCTCCCGGGAACACTGAAGCTTTCTTT.

This clone was counted between two and nine times. V gene TRBV11-2 combines with J gene TRBJ1-5; the D is unclear. In germline, CDR1 is SGHAT, CDR2 FQNNGV. The CDR3 runs to 13 residues. Trimming pared 1 base from V and 5 bases from J, leaving 6 bases between. This chain's CDR3 is CASSLGAHQPQHF. The CDR3 coding sequence is TGTGCCAGCAGCTTAGGGGCGCATCAGCCCCAGCATTTT.

The chain recombines TRBV2 with TRBJ1-6; D is possibly TRBD1 (5 bases). Per germline, CDR1 SNHLY and CDR2 FYNNEI. The V end was cut by 3 bases, the J end by 14 bases, with 23 bases between. This CDR3 has 16 residues. The CDR3 nucleotides are TGTGCCAGCAGTGACGTGATGGACACACGGCTTGAGACCCTCCACTTT. Encoded protein: CASSDVMDTRLETLHF.

The chain carries TRBV10-2 and TRBJ1-4; D is unclear. Germline CDR1 WSHSY, CDR2 SAAADI. V gave up 0 bases and J gave up 8 bases, with 13 bases separating them. The CDR3 is made up of 15 amino acids. The CDR3 DNA is TGCGCCAGCAGTGAGTCGACGGGGATGGGGGAAAAACTGTTTTTT. It yields the protein CASSESTGMGEKLFF.

The CDR3 is CASVGLNTEAFF. The CDR3 DNA follows: TGTGCCAGTGTGGGCCTGAACACTGAAGCTTTCTTT. V gene TRBV19 combines with J gene TRBJ1-1; D gene uncertain. The germline V gene has CDR1 LNHDA and CDR2 SQIVND (reference sequence). The CDR3 spans 12 residues. The germline V and J ends were trimmed by 8 bases and 0 bases, with 7 bases remaining between them. Based on the CDR3 plus reference TRBV19 and TRBJ1-1, the full variable domain is DGGITQSPKYLFRKEGQNVTLSCEQNLNHDAMYWYRQDPGQGLRLIYYSQIVNDFQKGDIAEGYSVSREKKESFPLTVTSAQKNPTAFYLCASVGLNTEAFFGQGTRLTVV.

This clone was counted between two and nine times. The rearrangement joins TRBV4-1 to TRBJ1-1; the D is unclear. This CDR3 region has 13 residues. Germline assignment: CDR1 MGHRA and CDR2 YSYEKL. The V end was cut by 1 base, the J end by 7 bases, with 10 bases between. The DNA for the CDR3 is TGCGCCAGCAGCCAAGTCACACTACTTGAAGCTTTCTTT. Translating gives CASSQVTLLEAFF.

V and J are TRBV27 and TRBJ1-2, with TRBD1 as a possible D gene (5 bases). The CDR3 loop spans 13 amino acids. The germline CDR1 and CDR2 sequences are MNHEY and SMNVEV (reference sequence). V was trimmed by 8 bases and J by 4 bases, leaving 14 bases between them. In DNA, the CDR3 is TGTGCCAGCGGGGGGGGACCGACCTATGGCTACACCTTC. Translation gives CASGGGPTYGYTF.

This clone was recorded only once. The V and J genes are TRBV18 and TRBJ2-7, with 7 positions matching TRBD2. The CDR3 contains 14 residues. CDR1 KGHSH and CDR2 LQKENI come from the germline V gene. The junction had 7 bases not matched to a gene; V was cut back by 2 bases and J by 6 bases. The chain's CDR3 is CASSPKTGGGEQYF. DNA for the CDR3: TGTGCCAGCTCACCAAAGACGGGGGGAGGCGAGCAGTACTTC.

This clone appeared once. This chain links TRBV9 with TRBJ2-7; possibly TRBD2 for D (5 bases). The V and J ends lost 0 bases and 7 bases respectively, with 11 bases between them. The CDR3 covers 13 residues. Germline loops: CDR1 SGDLS, CDR2 YYNGEE. For the CDR3, the DNA is TGTGCCAGCAGCGTAGTCGGGGAAGGGGAGCAGTACTTC. This sequence encodes CASSVVGEGEQYF.

The genes are TRBV6-5 and TRBJ1-2; no clear D. Germline CDR1 and CDR2: MNHEY and SVGAGI. The CDR3 is made up of 13 amino acids. V was cut by 6 bases and J by 5 bases, with 13 bases left in between. CDR3 DNA sequence: TGTGCCAGCAGGGCGGCCCCGGTTTATGGCTACACCTTC. This gives the protein CASRAAPVYGYTF.

The chain couples TRBV14 to TRBJ1-5; TRBD1 is a possible D gene (5 bases). From germline, CDR1 is SGHDN and CDR2 FVKESK. Between the trimmed V and J ends, which lost 5 bases and 1 base, there was a span of 9 bases. This CDR3 has 14 amino acids. CDR3 in amino acids: CASSFGGSNQPQHF. The DNA of the CDR3 is TGTGCCAGCAGCTTCGGGGGGAGCAATCAGCCCCAGCATTTT.

The chain is built from TRBV3-1 (or the pseudogene TRBV3-2) and TRBJ2-7; the match to TRBD1 covers 8 bases. Germline-derived CDR1 and CDR2 are LGHDT and YNNKEL (reference sequence). V lost 3 bases and J lost 3; bases outside the gene matches: 7. This CDR3 region has 15 residues. This CDR3 reads CASSQGQATFYEQYF. CDR3 DNA sequence: TGTGCCAGCAGCCAGGGACAGGCCACTTTCTACGAGCAGTACTTC.

This rearrangement joins TRBV7-8 to TRBJ1-1; 7 positions match TRBD1. J was trimmed by 5 bases and V by 8 bases; bases with no gene match: 14. CDR3 length: 15 amino acids. CDR1 and CDR2 from the germline V gene are SGHVS and FQNEAQ. The CDR3 loop reads CASVPSTGTRTEAFF. The DNA of the CDR3 is TGTGCCAGCGTGCCCTCGACAGGGACTCGGACTGAAGCTTTCTTT.

The chain has TRBV5-5 and TRBJ1-5, with 8 bases aligning to TRBD1. J lost 6 bases, V lost 4 bases, and 15 bases had no gene match. This CDR3 is 17 amino acids long. In germline, CDR1 is SGHKS, CDR2 YYEKEE (reference sequence). CDR3 bases: TGTGCCAGCAGCCCGGGGGTCCGACAGGGGTTAGCTCAGCCCCAGCATTTT. Its protein is CASSPGVRQGLAQPQHF.

The chain joins TRBV10-1 to TRBJ1-1, with TRBD1 matching 11 bases. This CDR3 has 13 amino acids. From germline, CDR1 is WNHNN and CDR2 SYGVQD (reference sequence). The V segment lost 3 bases and the J segment 10 bases; nucleotides outside the gene matches: 4. The CDR3 DNA reads TGCGCCAGCAGTGACAGCGGGACAGGGGGAGCTTTCTTT. This gives the protein CASSDSGTGGAFF.

The CDR3 reads CASSLVTALGLGEQFF. Here the CDR3 DNA reads TGTGCCAGCAGTTTGGTTACGGCTCTGGGGCTTGGTGAGCAGTTCTTC. The chain is built from TRBV27 and TRBJ2-1; D is possibly TRBD1 (5 bases). Germline CDR1 and CDR2: MNHEY and SMNVEV (reference sequence). V gave up 3 bases and J gave up 9 bases, with 21 bases separating them. CDR3 length equals 16 residues.

In its sample, this clone was seen a few times. The chain couples TRBV6-5 to TRBJ2-7, with 7 bases identical to TRBD1. CDR1 MNHEY and CDR2 SVGAGI come from the germline V gene. Losses at the gene ends were 1 base for V and 1 base for J; bases not matched to a gene: 1. There are 14 residues in the CDR3. CDR3 DNA: TGTGCCAGCAGTTACTTCAGGGGGTCCTACGAGCAGTACTTC. It translates to CASSYFRGSYEQYF.

The gene calls are TRBV2 and TRBJ1-6; D is uncertain. The CDR3 is 16 residues long. Trimming removed 0 bases at V and 7 bases at J, with 13 bases between. The germline V gene has CDR1 SNHLY and CDR2 FYNNEI. Here the CDR3 reads CASSEALVVENSPLHF. CDR3 DNA sequence: TGTGCCAGCAGTGAAGCGCTCGTGGTAGAGAATTCACCCCTCCACTTT.

This chain connects TRBV6-5 to TRBJ1-2; the match to TRBD1 covers 7 bases. The germline gives CDR1 MNHEY, CDR2 SVGAGI. The length of the CDR3 is 14 residues. J was trimmed by 4 bases and V by 7 bases; bases with no gene match: 9. The DNA of the CDR3 is TGTGCCAGCATGCTTGACAGGGCGGGCTATGGCTACACCTTC. This translates into CASMLDRAGYGYTF.

The CDR3 DNA follows: TGTGCCAGCAGTTCCCGAGGGTCCGGGGAGCTGTTTTTT. This sequence encodes CASSSRGSGELFF. This chain links TRBV6-5 with TRBJ2-2; D is perhaps TRBD2 (5 bases). Germline values: CDR1 MNHEY, CDR2 SVGAGI. Between the trimmed V and J ends, which lost 4 bases and 6 bases, there was a span of 9 bases. This CDR3 is built from 13 residues.

For the CDR3, the DNA is TGTGCCAGCAGTCGACAGGGAAACACCATATATTTT. Encoded protein: CASSRQGNTIYF. The chain combines TRBV7-2 with TRBJ1-3; TRBD1 is a possible D gene (5 bases). CDR1 is SGHTA, CDR2 FQGNSA, per germline. Trimming removed 6 bases at V and 4 bases at J, with 7 bases between. The CDR3 runs to 12 residues.

J is TRBJ1-1 and V is TRBV6-5, with a tentative D call TRBD1 (5 bases). The CDR3 has 12 residues. The germline CDR1 and CDR2 sequences are MNHEY and SVGAGI. The ends were cut back, 7 bases at V and 5 bases at J, with 11 bases in the middle. As DNA, the CDR3 is TGTGCCAGCATTTCCAGGGATACTGAAGCTTTCTTT. It translates to CASISRDTEAFF.

The V and J genes are TRBV2 and TRBJ1-1; TRBD1 might be the D (6 bases). CDR3 length: 17 amino acids. Deletions cut 6 bases from V and 5 bases from J, with 25 bases between. Germline CDR1 is SNHLY and CDR2 is FYNNEI. CDR3 region: CASSPPTGGMRGTEAFF. CDR3 DNA sequence: TGTGCCAGCAGCCCTCCGACGGGGGGCATGAGAGGGACTGAAGCTTTCTTT.

The V and J genes are TRBV15 and TRBJ1-1; no clear D. The V end was cut by 0 bases, the J end by 12 bases, with 20 bases between. CDR3 size: 15 residues. Germline assignment: CDR1 LNHNV and CDR2 YYDKDF (reference sequence). The CDR3 sequence is CATSRDKGRDLKTFF. The CDR3 nucleotides read TGTGCCACCAGCAGAGATAAAGGTCGGGATTTGAAAACTTTCTTT.